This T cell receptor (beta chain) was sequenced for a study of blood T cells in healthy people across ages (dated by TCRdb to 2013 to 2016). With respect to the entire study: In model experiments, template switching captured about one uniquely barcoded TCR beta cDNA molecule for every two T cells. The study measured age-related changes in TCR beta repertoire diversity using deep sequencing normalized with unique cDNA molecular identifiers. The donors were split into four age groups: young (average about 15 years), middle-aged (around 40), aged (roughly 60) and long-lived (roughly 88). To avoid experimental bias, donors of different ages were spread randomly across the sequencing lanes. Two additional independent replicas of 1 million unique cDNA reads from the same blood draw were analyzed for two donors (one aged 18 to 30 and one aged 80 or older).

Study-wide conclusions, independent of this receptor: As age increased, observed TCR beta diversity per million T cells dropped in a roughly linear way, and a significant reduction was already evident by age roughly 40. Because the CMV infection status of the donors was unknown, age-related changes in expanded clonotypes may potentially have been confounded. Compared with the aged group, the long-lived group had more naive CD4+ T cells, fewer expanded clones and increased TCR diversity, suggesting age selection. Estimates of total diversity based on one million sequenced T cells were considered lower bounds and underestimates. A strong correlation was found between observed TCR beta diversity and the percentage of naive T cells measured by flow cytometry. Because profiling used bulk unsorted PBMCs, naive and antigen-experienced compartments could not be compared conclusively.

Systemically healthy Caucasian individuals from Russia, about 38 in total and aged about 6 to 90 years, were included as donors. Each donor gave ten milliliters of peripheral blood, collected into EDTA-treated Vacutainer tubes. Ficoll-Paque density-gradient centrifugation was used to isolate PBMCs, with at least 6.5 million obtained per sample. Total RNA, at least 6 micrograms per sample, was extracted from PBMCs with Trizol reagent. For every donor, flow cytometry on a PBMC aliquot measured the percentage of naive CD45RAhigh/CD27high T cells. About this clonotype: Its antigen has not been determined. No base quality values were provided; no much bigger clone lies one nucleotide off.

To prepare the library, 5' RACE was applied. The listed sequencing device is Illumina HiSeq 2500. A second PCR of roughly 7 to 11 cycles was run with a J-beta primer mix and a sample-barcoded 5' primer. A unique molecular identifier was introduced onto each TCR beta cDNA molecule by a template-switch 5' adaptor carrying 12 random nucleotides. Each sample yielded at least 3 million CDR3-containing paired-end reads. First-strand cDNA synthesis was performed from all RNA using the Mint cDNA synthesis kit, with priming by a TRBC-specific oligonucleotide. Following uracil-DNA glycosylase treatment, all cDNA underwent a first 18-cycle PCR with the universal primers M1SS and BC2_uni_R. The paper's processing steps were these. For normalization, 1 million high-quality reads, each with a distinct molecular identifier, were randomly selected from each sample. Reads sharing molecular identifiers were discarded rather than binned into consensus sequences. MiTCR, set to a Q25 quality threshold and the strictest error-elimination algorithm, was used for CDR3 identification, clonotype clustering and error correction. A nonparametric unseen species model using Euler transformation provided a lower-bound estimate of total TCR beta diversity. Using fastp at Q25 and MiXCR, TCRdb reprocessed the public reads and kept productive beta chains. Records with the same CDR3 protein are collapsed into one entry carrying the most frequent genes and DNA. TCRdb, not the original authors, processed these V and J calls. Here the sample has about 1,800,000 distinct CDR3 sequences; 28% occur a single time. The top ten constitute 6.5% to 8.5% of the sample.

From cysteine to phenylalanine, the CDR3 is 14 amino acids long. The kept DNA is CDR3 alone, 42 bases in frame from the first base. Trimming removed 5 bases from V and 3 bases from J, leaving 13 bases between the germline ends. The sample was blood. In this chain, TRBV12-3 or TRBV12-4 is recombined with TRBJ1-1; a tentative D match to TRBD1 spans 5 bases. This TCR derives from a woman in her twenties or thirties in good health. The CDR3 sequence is CASSPDGRDTEAFF. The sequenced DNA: TGTGCCAGCAGTCCGGACGGCAGGGACACTGAAGCTTTCTTT.